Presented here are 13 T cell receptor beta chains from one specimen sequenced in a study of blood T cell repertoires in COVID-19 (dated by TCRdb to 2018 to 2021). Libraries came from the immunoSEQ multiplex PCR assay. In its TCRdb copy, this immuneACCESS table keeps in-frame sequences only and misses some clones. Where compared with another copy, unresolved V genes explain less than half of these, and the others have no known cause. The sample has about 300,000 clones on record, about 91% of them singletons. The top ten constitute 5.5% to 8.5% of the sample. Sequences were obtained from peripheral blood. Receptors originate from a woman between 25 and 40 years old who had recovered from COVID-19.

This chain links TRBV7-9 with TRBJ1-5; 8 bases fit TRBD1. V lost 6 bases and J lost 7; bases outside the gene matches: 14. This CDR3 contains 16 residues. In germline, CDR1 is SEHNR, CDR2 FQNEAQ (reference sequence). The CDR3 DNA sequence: TGTGCCAGCAGGGGGCCAGGGACAGGCAGTGAGCAGCCCCAGCATTTT. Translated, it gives CASRGPGTGSEQPQHF.

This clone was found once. The CDR3 DNA is TGTGCCAGCAGCCACCCGGGACAGTCAAAGAGAGAGCAGTTCTTC. Translated: CASSHPGQSKREQFF. The genes are TRBV6-2 or TRBV6-3 and TRBJ2-1; 7 positions match TRBD1. After removal of 6 bases from V and 10 bases from J, the junction contained 15 bases not matched to a gene. The CDR3 is made up of 15 amino acids. Germline V CDR1 and CDR2: MNHEY, SVGEGT.

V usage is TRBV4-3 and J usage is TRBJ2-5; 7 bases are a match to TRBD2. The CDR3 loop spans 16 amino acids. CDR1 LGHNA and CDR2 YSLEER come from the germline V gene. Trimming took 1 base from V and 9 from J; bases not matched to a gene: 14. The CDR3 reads CASSQGLRDYRGAQYF. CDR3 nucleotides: TGCGCCAGCAGCCAAGGCCTCCGGGACTACCGTGGGGCCCAGTACTTC.

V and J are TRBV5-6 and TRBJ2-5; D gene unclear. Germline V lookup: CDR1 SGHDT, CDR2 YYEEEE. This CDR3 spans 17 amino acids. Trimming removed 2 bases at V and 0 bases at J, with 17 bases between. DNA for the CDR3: TGTGCCAGCAGCTTCATGGGCAAAAGGCTGTACCAAGAGACCCAGTACTTC. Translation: CASSFMGKRLYQETQYF.

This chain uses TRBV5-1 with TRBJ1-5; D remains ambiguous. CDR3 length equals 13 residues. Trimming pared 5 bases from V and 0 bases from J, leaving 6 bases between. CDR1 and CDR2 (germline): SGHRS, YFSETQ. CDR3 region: CASRRDSNQPQHF. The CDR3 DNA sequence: TGCGCCAGCAGGCGGGATAGCAATCAGCCCCAGCATTTT. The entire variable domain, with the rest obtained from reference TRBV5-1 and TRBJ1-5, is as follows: KAGVTQTPRYLIKTRGQQVTLSCSPISGHRSVSWYQQTPGQGLQFLFEYFSETQRNKGNFPGRFSGRQFSNSRSEMNVSTLELGDSALYLCASRRDSNQPQHFGDGTRLSIL.

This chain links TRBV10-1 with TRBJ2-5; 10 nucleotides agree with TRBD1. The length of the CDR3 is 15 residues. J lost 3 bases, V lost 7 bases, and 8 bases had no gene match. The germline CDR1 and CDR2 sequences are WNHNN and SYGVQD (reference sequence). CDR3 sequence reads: CASTQTGTGEETQYF. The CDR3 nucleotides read TGCGCCAGCACTCAGACCGGGACAGGGGAAGAGACCCAGTACTTC.

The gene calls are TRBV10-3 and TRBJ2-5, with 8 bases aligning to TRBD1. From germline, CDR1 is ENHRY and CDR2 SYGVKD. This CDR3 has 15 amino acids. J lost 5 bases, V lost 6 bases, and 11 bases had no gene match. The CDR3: CAISPGGSRVETQYF. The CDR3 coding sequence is TGTGCCATCAGCCCAGGGGGCTCCCGGGTCGAGACCCAGTACTTC.

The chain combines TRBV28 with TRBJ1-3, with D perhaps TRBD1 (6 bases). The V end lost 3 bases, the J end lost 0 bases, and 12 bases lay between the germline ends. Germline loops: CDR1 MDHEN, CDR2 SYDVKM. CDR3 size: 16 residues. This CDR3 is CASSFGTPLSGNTIYF. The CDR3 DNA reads TGTGCCAGCAGTTTCGGGACACCTCTCTCTGGAAACACCATATATTTT.

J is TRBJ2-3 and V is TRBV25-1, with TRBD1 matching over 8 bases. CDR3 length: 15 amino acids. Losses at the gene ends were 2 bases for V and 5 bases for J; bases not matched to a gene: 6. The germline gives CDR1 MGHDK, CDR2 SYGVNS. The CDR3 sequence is CASSEPTGDIDTQYF. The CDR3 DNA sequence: TGTGCCAGCAGTGAACCGACAGGGGATATAGATACGCAGTATTTT.

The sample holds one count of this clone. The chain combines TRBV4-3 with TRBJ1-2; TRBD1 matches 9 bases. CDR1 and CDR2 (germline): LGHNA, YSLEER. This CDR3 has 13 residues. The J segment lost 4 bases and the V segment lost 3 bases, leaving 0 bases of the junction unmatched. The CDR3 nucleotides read TGCGCCAGCAGCCAGGACAGGGGCTATGGCTACACCTTC. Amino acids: CASSQDRGYGYTF.

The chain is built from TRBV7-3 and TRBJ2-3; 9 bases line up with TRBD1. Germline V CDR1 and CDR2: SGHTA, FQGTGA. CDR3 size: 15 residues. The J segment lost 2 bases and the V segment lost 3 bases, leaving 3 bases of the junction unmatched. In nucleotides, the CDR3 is TGTGCCAGCAGCTTGACAGGGGGTTCCACAGATACGCAGTATTTT. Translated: CASSLTGGSTDTQYF.

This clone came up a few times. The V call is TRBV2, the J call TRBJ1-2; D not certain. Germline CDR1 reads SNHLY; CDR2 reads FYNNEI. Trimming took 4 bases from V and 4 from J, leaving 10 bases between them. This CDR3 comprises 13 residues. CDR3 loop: CASSATMAYGYTF. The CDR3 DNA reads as TGTGCCAGCAGTGCTACTATGGCCTATGGCTACACCTTC.

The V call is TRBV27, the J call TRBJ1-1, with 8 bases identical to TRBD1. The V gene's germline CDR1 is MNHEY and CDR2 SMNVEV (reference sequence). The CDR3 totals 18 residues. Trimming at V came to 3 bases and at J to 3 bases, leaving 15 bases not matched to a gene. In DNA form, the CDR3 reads TGTGCCAGCAGTTTGGGCCCCCCCCCAGGGGGCGGTGACACTGAAGCTTTCTTT. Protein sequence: CASSLGPPPGGGDTEAFF.